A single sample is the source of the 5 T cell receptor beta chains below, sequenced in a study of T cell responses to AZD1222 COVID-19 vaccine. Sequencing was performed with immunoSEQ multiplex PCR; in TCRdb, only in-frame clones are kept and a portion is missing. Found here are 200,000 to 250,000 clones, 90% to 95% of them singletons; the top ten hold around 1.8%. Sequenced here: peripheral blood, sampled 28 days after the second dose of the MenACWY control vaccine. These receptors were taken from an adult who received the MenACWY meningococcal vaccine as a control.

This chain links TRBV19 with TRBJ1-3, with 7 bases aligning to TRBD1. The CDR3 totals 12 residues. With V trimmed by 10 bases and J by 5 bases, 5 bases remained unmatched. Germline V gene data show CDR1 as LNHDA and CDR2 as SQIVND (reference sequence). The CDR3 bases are TGTGCCACCCCGGGACAGCGAAACACCATATATTTT. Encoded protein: CATPGQRNTIYF.

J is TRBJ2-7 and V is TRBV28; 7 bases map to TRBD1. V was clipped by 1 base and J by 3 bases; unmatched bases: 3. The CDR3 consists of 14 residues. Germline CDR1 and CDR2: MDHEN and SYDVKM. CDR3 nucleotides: TGTGCCAGCAGTTTATATGGGACAGACTACGAGCAGTACTTC. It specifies CASSLYGTDYEQYF.

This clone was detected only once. CDR3 sequence (DNA): TGCGCCAGCAGCCAGCTAACAGGGCCTGGAAACACCATATATTTT. Its translation: CASSQLTGPGNTIYF. The chain links TRBV4-1 to TRBJ1-3; possibly TRBD1 for D (6 bases). CDR3 length equals 15 residues. Per the germline V gene, CDR1 is MGHRA and CDR2 is YSYEKL. Between the trimmed V and J ends, which lost 3 bases and 2 bases, there was a span of 11 bases.

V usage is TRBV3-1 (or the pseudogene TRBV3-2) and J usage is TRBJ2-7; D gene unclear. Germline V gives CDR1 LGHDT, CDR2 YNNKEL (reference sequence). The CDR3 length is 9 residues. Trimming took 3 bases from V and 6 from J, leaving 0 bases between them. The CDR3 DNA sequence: TGTGCCAGCAGCCACGAGCAGTACTTC. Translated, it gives CASSHEQYF.

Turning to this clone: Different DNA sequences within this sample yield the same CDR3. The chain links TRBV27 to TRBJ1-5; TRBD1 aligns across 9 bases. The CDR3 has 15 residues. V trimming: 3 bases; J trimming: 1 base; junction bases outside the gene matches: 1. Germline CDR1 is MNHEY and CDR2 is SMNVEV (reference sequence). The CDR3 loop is CASSLDRGSNQPQHF. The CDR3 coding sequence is TGTGCCAGCAGTTTGGACAGGGGAAGCAATCAGCCCCAGCATTTT.